This TCR beta chain was profiled in a study of blood T cell repertoires in COVID-19 (dated by TCRdb to about 2020). With regard to the full study: Samples covering the acute and convalescent phases of COVID-19 were provided by collaborators in the United States, Italy and Spain. The material from the prospective study consisted of cDNA or gDNA derived from T cells, B-cell-depleted T cells, or PBMCs. Subjects who had been exposed to COVID-19, were actively infected with it, or had recovered from it provided the deeply sampled blood TCRbeta repertoires that made up the dataset. A freely available public database, intended as a resource for researchers studying the immune response to SARS-CoV-2, is where the repertoires were released. Samples came from the ongoing ImmuneRACE study (first 160 participants) plus 1,254 subjects from 6 global collaborators. Nearly every sample came with metadata listing a de-identified subject ID, COVID-19 status, age in years and sex. Where HLA class I and class II types were available, the types were taken from metadata supplied by the sample provider, not from assay-based typing.

Comment on this clone: The antigen this receptor binds is unknown. No qualities accompany the bases; no much larger clone lies one base away.

Each collaborating institution followed its own protocols to collect whole blood in K2EDTA tubes. Collaborator samples were shipped for TCRbeta analysis as frozen whole blood, isolated PBMCs, or DNA extracted from either sample type. TCRbeta CDR3 regions were amplified from genomic DNA by means of the immunoSEQ Assay, a bias-controlled multiplex PCR. The study's own analysis went as follows. The number of nucleated cells in each sample was estimated by amplification of reference gene primers within the assay. Sequence reads were collapsed and filtered to measure the absolute abundance of every unique TCRbeta CDR3 rearrangement. For each sample, productive Simpson clonality was calculated as the square root of Simpson's diversity index across productive rearrangements. Held by TCRdb, this immuneACCESS table contains in-frame sequences only and omits some clones. Under half of the omission traces to an unresolved V gene where checked; the cause of the rest is unknown. That table supplies the V and J calls and clone size; D and trimming were determined from the DNA. The sample records about 400,000 clones, approximately 88% of which are singletons. Jointly, the top ten make up more than 0.95% of the sample.

What the authors observed across the whole study: How much clinical and demographic metadata was included differed by source and by participant, and the metadata was provided uncurated.

The receptor comes from a man aged 35 to 55 with acute or convalescent COVID-19. Sequencing was performed on peripheral blood.

The CDR3 protein is CASSEGSGPYNEQFF. Read as DNA, the sequence is TGTGCCAGCAGTGAGGGTAGCGGGCCATACAATGAGCAGTTCTTC. The sequence is built from TRBV25-1 and TRBJ2-1, and TRBD2 matches 7 of the central bases. In the germline V gene, CDR1 corresponds to MGHDK and CDR2 to SYGVNS. Including cysteine and phenylalanine, the CDR3 has 15 amino acids. The DNA shown is the 45-base CDR3, in frame from base 1. V is cut back by 3 bases and J by 4 bases, with 6 bases in the junction unmatched.